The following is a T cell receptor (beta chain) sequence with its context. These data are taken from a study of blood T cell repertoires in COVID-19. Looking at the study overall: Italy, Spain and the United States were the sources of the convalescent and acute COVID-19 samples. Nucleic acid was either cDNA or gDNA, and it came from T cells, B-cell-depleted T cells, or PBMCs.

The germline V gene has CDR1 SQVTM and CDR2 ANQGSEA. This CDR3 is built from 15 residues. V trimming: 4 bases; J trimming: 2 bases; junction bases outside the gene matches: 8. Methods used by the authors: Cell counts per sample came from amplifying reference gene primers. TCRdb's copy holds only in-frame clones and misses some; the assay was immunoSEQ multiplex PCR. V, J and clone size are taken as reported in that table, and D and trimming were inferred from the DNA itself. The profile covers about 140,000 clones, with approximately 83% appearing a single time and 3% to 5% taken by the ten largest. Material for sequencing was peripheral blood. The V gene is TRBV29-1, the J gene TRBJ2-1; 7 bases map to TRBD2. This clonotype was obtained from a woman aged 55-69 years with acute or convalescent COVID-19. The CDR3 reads CSVAIGLAAYNEQFF. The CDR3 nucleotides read TGCAGCGTTGCAATCGGGCTAGCGGCCTACAATGAGCAGTTCTTC.